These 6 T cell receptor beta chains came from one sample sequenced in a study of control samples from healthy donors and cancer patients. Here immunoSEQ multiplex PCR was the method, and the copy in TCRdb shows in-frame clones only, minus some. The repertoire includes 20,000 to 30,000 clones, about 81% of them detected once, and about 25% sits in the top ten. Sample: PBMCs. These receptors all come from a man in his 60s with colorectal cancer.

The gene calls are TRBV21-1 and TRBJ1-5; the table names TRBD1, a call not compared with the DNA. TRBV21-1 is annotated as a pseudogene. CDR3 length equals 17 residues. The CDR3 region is CASSPGQGSISNQPQHF. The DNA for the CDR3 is TGTGCCAGCAGTCCGGGACAGGGATCCATTAGCAATCAGCCCCAGCATTTT.

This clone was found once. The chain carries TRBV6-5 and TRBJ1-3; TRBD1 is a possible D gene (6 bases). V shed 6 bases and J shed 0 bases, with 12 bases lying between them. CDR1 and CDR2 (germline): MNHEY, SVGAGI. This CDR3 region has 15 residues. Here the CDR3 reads CASSRRQASGNTIYF. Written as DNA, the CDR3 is TGTGCCAGCAGCCGCAGACAGGCCTCTGGAAACACCATATATTTT.

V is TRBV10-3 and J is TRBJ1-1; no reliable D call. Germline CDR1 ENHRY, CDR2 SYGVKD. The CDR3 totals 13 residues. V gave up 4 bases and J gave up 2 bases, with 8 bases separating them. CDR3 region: CAISGPENTEAFF. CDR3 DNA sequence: TGTGCCATCAGTGGACCGGAAAACACTGAAGCTTTCTTT.

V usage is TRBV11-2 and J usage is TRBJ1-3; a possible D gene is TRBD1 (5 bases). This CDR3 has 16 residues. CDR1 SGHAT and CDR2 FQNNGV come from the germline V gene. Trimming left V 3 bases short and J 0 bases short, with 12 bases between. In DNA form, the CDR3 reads TGTGCCAGCAGCTTGGGACCCCAGAGCTCTGGAAACACCATATATTTT. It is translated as CASSLGPQSSGNTIYF.

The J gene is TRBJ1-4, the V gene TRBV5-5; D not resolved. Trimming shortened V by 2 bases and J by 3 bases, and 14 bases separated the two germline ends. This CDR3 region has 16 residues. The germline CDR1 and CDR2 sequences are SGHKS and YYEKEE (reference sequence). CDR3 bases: TGTGCCAGCAGCTTAGGGCCAGTGCTAGCTAATGAAAAACTGTTTTTT. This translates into CASSLGPVLANEKLFF.

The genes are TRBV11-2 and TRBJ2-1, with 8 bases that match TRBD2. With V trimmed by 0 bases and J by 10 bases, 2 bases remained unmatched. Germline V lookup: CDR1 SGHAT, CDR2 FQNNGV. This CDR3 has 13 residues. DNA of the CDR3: TGTGCCAGCAGCTTAGAACCGGGGGGGGAGCAGTTCTTC. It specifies CASSLEPGGEQFF.